This TCR beta chain was identified in a study of early T cells in non-severe SARS-CoV-2 infection. About the research overall: Chains were unpaired, as sequencing was done on bulk RNA from unsorted whole blood. Study conclusions and caveats: Matching with VDJdb favored anti-spike CD8 responses (missing private and CD4 specificities).

The CDR3 has 15 amino acids. The germline V and J ends were trimmed by 6 bases and 7 bases, with 18 bases remaining between them. The germline gives CDR1 SNHLY, CDR2 FYNNEI. Individual cDNA molecules received unique molecular identifiers during library preparation. A single record per CDR3 protein comes from TCRdb applying MiXCR to the 5' RACE reads. The sample lists around 60,000 distinct CDR3 sequences, around 20% occurring once. The sample holds a few counts of this clonotype. Its cognate antigen is unknown. Source: whole blood, taken at baseline. The source of this sequence is an adult who was a healthcare worker with PCR-confirmed SARS-CoV-2 infection or an uninfected control (not recorded which). The V and J genes are TRBV2 and TRBJ2-2; D might be TRBD2 (5 bases). The CDR3 bases are TGTGCCAGCAGGCATGGCGGGCCTATTAACGGGGAGCTGTTTTTT. It yields the protein CASRHGGPINGELFF.